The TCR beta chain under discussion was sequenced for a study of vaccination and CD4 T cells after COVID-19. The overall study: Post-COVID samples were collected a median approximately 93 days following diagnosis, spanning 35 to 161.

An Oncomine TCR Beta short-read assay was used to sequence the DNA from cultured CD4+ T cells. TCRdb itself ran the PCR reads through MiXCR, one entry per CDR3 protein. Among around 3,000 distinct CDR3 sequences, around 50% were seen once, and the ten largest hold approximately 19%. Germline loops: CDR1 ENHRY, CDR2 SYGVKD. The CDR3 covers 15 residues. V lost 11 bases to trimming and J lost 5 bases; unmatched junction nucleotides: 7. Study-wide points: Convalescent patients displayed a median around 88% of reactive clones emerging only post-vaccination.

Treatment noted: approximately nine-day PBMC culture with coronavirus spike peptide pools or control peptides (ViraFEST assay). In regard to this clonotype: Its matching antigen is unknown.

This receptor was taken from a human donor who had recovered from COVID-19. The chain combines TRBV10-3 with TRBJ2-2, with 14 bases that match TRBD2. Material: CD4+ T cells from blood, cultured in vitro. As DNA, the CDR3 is TGTGCCGTGGGACTAGCGGGAGTAGGAACCGGGGAGCTGTTTTTT. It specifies CAVGLAGVGTGELFF.